These 8 T cell receptor beta chains were sequenced from one sample in a study of T cells in localized non-small cell lung cancer. Sequencing was performed with immunoSEQ multiplex PCR; in TCRdb, only in-frame clones are kept and a portion is missing. The table lists 70,000 to 95,000 clones, roughly 93% of them singletons. Material: PBMCs, obtained before any cancer treatment. The receptors here all came from a woman aged 35 to 70 with stage II squamous cell lung carcinoma.

J is TRBJ2-3 and V is TRBV27; D remains ambiguous. The CDR3 is made up of 14 amino acids. Germline V gene sequence: CDR1 MNHEY, CDR2 SMNVEV (reference sequence). V was clipped by 8 bases and J by 2 bases, with 14 bases between them. The CDR3 nucleotides are TGTGCCAGCTCCATCCGCGCCCCCACAGATACGCAGTATTTT. Its protein is CASSIRAPTDTQYF.

The V call is TRBV5-4, the J call TRBJ2-7, with TRBD2 matching 7 bases. Germline loops: CDR1 SGHNT, CDR2 YYREEE (reference sequence). Losses at the gene ends were 4 bases for V and 5 bases for J; bases not matched to a gene: 6. The CDR3 covers 13 residues. CDR3 nucleotides: TGTGCCAGCAGCCTGACTAGCTTTGACGAGCAGTACTTC. It encodes CASSLTSFDEQYF. Using reference TRBV5-4 and TRBJ2-7 for the parts outside the CDR3, the full variable domain is ETGVTQSPTHLIKTRGQQVTLRCSSQSGHNTVSWYQQALGQGPQFIFQYYREEENGRGNFPPRFSGLQFPNYSSELNVNALELDDSALYLCASSLTSFDEQYFGPGTRLTVT.

This rearrangement joins TRBV30 to TRBJ2-3, with unresolved D. The CDR3 totals 12 residues. V lost 4 bases and J 5 bases, leaving 10 bases between the germline ends. CDR1 is GTSNPN and CDR2 is SVGIG in the germline V gene (reference sequence). CDR3 protein: CAWTRGRDTQYF. CDR3 coding DNA: TGTGCCTGGACCCGAGGAAGAGATACGCAGTATTTT.

The rearrangement uses TRBV14 and TRBJ2-7; 12 positions agree with TRBD2. CDR3 size: 15 residues. Trimming removed 3 bases from V and 3 bases from J; junction bases left unmatched: 3. Germline CDR1 reads SGHDN; CDR2 reads FVKESK. The CDR3 protein is CASSHRLAGDYEQYF. For the CDR3, the DNA is TGTGCCAGCAGCCACAGACTAGCGGGGGACTACGAGCAGTACTTC.

The chain couples TRBV7-9 to TRBJ2-7; D tentatively reads TRBD1 or TRBD2 (5 bases each). V was cut by 4 bases and J by 4 bases, with 20 bases left in between. The CDR3 runs 16 residues. The germline V gene has CDR1 SEHNR and CDR2 FQNEAQ (reference sequence). CDR3: CASSSGRGAGGYEQYF. CDR3 nucleotide sequence: TGTGCCAGCAGCTCCGGTCGGGGTGCTGGGGGTTACGAGCAGTACTTC.

The V gene is TRBV13, the J gene TRBJ1-5; TRBD1 is a possible D gene (5 bases). The V end lost 1 base, the J end lost 4 bases, and 5 bases lay between the germline ends. From germline, CDR1 is PRHDT and CDR2 FYEKMQ (reference sequence). This CDR3 comprises 13 residues. CDR3: CASSLDRNQPQHF. The DNA of the CDR3 is TGTGCCAGCAGCTTAGACAGGAATCAGCCCCAGCATTTT.

V usage is TRBV7-2 and J usage is TRBJ1-1; TRBD1 is a possible D gene (5 bases). The germline V gene has CDR1 SGHTA and CDR2 FQGNSA. This CDR3 has 15 amino acids. Trimming stripped 3 bases from V and 4 bases from J, with 15 bases between. The chain's CDR3 is CASSFGSQGITEAFF. DNA for the CDR3: TGTGCCAGCAGCTTCGGTAGTCAGGGAATCACTGAAGCTTTCTTT.

The J gene is TRBJ2-7, the V gene TRBV4-2, with 8 positions matching TRBD2. The CDR3 runs to 18 residues. V trimming: 0 bases; J trimming: 1 base; junction bases outside the gene matches: 11. Germline CDR1 LGHNA, CDR2 YNFKEQ. The CDR3 nucleotides are TGTGCCAGCAGCCAAGATAAAGTCGCTAGCGGGTTTTCCTACGAGCAGTACTTC. It specifies CASSQDKVASGFSYEQYF.